The 5 T cell receptor beta chains below were found in one sample sequenced in a study of blood T cells in healthy people across ages. PCR was performed a second time for roughly 7 to 12 cycles using a sample-barcoded 5' primer and a J-beta primer mix. TCRdb independently ran MiXCR on the 5' RACE reads; one entry per CDR3 protein. The sample holds some 860,000 distinct CDR3 sequences, 56% seen once. The specimen was blood. The receptors shown here come from a man aged 40-49 years in good health.

The chain couples TRBV7-8 to TRBJ1-2; 7 positions agree with TRBD1. This CDR3 region has 19 residues. With 4 bases clipped from V and 8 bases from J, the junction kept 25 bases outside the gene matches. CDR1 SGHVS and CDR2 FQNEAQ come from the germline V gene. CDR3 coding DNA: TGTGCCAGCAGCTACCGGGACAGAGGAGTACTGGGGAATATATCCGGCTACACCTTC. Protein: CASSYRDRGVLGNISGYTF.

This rearrangement joins TRBV7-9 to TRBJ2-1; D remains ambiguous. Between the trimmed V and J ends, which lost 3 bases and 0 bases, there was a span of 18 bases. The germline V gene encodes CDR1 SEHNR and CDR2 FQNEAQ (reference sequence). CDR3 size: 18 residues. The CDR3 is CASSFTRGPASSYNEQFF. As DNA, the CDR3 is TGTGCCAGCAGCTTTACCAGAGGTCCAGCGAGCTCCTACAATGAGCAGTTCTTC.

CDR3 loop: CSARVGQGNEQYF. The CDR3, as DNA: TGCAGTGCTAGAGTTGGACAGGGAAACGAGCAGTACTTC. V and J are TRBV20-1 and TRBJ2-7; 8 bases are a match to TRBD1. CDR1 DFQATT and CDR2 SNEGSKA come from the germline V gene (reference sequence). The CDR3 has 13 residues. Germline trimming cut 1 base from V and 5 bases from J; bases unmatched to any gene: 4.

V and J are TRBV9 and TRBJ1-2; 12 nucleotides match TRBD1. The CDR3 covers 16 residues. Germline V gene lookup returns CDR1 SGDLS and CDR2 YYNGEE. V lost 3 bases and J lost 4; bases outside the gene matches: 7. The CDR3: CASSETGTGGVYGYTF. Here the CDR3 DNA reads TGTGCCAGCAGCGAAACCGGGACAGGGGGCGTCTATGGCTACACCTTC.

The chain employs TRBV15 and TRBJ2-3; weak D call: TRBD2 (5 bases). CDR3 size: 11 residues. V was cut by 3 bases and J by 9 bases, with 7 bases left in between. CDR1 and CDR2 (germline): LNHNV, YYDKDF (reference sequence). The CDR3 bases are TGTGCCACCAGCAGCGGGGTAACGCAGTATTTT. Its translation: CATSSGVTQYF.